This T cell receptor (beta chain) is from a study of blood T cell repertoires in COVID-19. Across the study: In each case, the material was cDNA or gDNA derived from T cells, B-cell-depleted T cells, or PBMCs.

The germline V and J ends were trimmed by 0 bases and 4 bases, with 12 bases remaining between them. Germline V CDR1 and CDR2: SGDLS, YYNGEE. The CDR3 runs to 15 residues. Sequenced by immunoSEQ multiplex PCR; TCRdb stores in-frame clones only, minus some. Here the sample spans some 74,000 clones, 80% to 90% being singletons. The source is a man aged 45-65 years with active COVID-19. The source material was peripheral blood. J is TRBJ2-3 and V is TRBV9; D is possibly TRBD1 (6 bases). CDR3 in DNA: TGTGCCAGCAGCGTAGCTGGGGGCAGGTCAGATACGCAGTATTTT. It codes for CASSVAGGRSDTQYF.